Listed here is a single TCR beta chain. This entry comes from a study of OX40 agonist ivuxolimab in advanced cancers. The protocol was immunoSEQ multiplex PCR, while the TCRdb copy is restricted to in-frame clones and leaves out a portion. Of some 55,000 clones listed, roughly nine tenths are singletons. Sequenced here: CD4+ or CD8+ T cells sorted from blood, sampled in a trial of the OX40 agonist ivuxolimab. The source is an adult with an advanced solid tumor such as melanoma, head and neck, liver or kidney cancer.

The CDR3 DNA follows: TGCGCCAGCAGCTTCTTCGGGGATAGCACAGATACGCAGTATTTT. Amino acid sequence: CASSFFGDSTDTQYF. J is TRBJ2-3 and V is TRBV5-1; D possibly corresponds to TRBD2 (5 bases). V was clipped by 2 bases and J by 0 bases, with 10 bases between them. CDR3 length: 15 amino acids. Germline V gene lookup returns CDR1 SGHRS and CDR2 YFSETQ.